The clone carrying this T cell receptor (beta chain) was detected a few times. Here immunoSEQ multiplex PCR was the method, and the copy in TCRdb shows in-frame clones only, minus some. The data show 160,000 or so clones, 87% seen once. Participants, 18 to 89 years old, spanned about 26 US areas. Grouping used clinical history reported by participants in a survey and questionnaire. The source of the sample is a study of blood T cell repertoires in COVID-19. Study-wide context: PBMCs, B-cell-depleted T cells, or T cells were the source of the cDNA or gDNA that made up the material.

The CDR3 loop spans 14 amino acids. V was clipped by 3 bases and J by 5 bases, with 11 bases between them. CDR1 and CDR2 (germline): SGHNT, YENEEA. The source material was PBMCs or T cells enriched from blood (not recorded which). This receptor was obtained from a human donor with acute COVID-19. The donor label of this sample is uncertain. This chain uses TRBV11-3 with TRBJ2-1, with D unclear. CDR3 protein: CASSLGRINNEQFF. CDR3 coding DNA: TGTGCCAGCAGCTTGGGCAGAATCAACAATGAGCAGTTCTTC.